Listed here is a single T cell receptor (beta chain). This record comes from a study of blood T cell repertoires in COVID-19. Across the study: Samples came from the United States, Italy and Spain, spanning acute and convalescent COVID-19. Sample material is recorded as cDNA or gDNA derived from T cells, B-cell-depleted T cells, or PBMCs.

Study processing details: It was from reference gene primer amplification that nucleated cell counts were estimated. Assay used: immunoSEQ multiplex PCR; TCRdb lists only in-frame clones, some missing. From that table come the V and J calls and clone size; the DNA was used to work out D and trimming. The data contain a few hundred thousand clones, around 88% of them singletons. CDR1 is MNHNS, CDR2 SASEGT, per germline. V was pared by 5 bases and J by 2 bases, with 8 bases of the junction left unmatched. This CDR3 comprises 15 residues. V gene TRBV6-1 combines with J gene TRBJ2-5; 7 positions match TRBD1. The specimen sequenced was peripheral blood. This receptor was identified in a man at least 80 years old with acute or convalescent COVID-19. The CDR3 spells CASSSRGGLQETQYF. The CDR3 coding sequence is TGTGCCAGCAGTTCACGAGGGGGCCTTCAAGAGACCCAGTACTTC.